This TCR beta chain comes out of a study of T cell repertoires in cytomegalovirus infection. The wider study: In public TCR beta signatures, there were indications of both CMV infection and matching HLA type.

Germline trimming cut 5 bases from V and 4 bases from J; bases unmatched to any gene: 7. This CDR3 has 16 residues. CDR1 and CDR2 (germline): MDHEN, SYDVKM. On this clonotype: What it recognizes is unknown.

Study-wide findings and caveats: Individuals carrying CMV plus the relevant HLA were identified by cumulative frequency of public TCR beta families. Dominating the ex vivo response were HLA-C-restricted CMV-specific TCR beta clonotypes.

TCRdb fed the reads into MiXCR, producing one record per CDR3 protein. The sample has hundreds of thousands of distinct CDR3 sequences, under 40% seen once. Sample: PBMCs. This chain connects TRBV28 to TRBJ2-7, with TRBD2 matching over 14 bases. This TCR derives from a human donor in good health (CMV status not recorded). Some clones in this sample may be carry-over from other donors' samples. CDR3 protein: CASSEGLAGGLYEQYF. The CDR3 nucleotides read TGTGCCAGCAGTGAAGGACTAGCGGGGGGTTTGTACGAGCAGTACTTC.